This passage covers 15 T cell receptor beta chains from one sample sequenced in a study of human T cells and chemical hapten exposure. TCRdb itself ran the RACE reads through MiXCR, one entry per CDR3 protein. The sample comprises more than 85,000 distinct CDR3 sequences, roughly a third of which are singletons, and roughly 2.6% rests with the top ten. Time point defined: patch test 3, about 24 weeks after DPC sensitization. Treatment meaning: therapeutic diphenylcyclopropenone sensitization with weekly scalp DPC. Sequences were derived from whole blood, sampled in connection with sensitization to the hapten diphenylcyclopropenone (DPC). These receptors were obtained from a man aged 35-49 years with alopecia areata. Some clones in this sample may be carry-over from other donors' samples.

The chain has TRBV6-2 or TRBV6-3 and TRBJ2-2; the D gene is possibly TRBD2 (6 bases). The CDR3 extends over 15 amino acids. V was trimmed by 5 bases and J by 6 bases, leaving 16 bases between them. Germline CDR1 reads MNHEY; CDR2 reads SVGEGT. The CDR3 loop reads CASSTDRGIAGELFF. The CDR3 DNA reads as TGTGCCAGCAGTACCGATCGGGGGATCGCCGGGGAGCTGTTTTTT.

This clonotype showed up just a few times. This chain connects TRBV5-1 to TRBJ2-3; 8 bases are a match to TRBD2. The V gene end was trimmed by 4 bases and the J gene end by 12 bases; junction bases not matched to a gene: 13. Looked up from germline, CDR1 is SGHRS and CDR2 is YFSETQ. The CDR3 sequence is 14 residues long. The CDR3 protein is CASSPWGSGIEQYF. Written as DNA, the CDR3 is TGCGCCAGCAGCCCGTGGGGTAGCGGGATTGAACAGTATTTT.

In its sample, this clonotype was seen a few times. The rearrangement links TRBV29-1 to TRBJ2-4, with a possible D match to TRBD1 (5 bases). CDR3 size: 12 residues. In germline, CDR1 is SQVTM, CDR2 ANQGSEA. The V and J ends lost 3 bases and 7 bases respectively, with 10 bases between them. Here the CDR3 reads CSVESRANIQYF. Here the CDR3 DNA reads TGCAGCGTTGAGAGCAGGGCGAACATTCAGTACTTC.

V is TRBV27 and J is TRBJ1-4; D remains unclear. With 3 bases removed from V and 1 base from J, the gap between germline ends came to 9 bases. CDR1 is MNHEY, CDR2 SMNVEV, per germline (reference sequence). The CDR3 is 15 amino acids. Written as DNA, the CDR3 is TGTGCCAGCAGTTTGACCGGTTTAACTAATGAAAAACTGTTTTTT. It codes for CASSLTGLTNEKLFF.

The V and J genes are TRBV20-1 and TRBJ1-5; TRBD1 matches 9 bases. In germline, CDR1 is DFQATT, CDR2 SNEGSKA (reference sequence). The CDR3 runs to 14 residues. V shed 6 bases and J 4 bases; nucleotides not matched to a gene: 7. The DNA of the CDR3 is TGCAGTGCCCACACAGGGGGCCCAAATCAGCCCCAGCATTTT. It codes for CSAHTGGPNQPQHF.

This clonotype has just a few counts. The CDR3 DNA reads as TGTGCCAGCTACACCCCGGGTCGCCTCGCCAAAAACATTCAGTACTTC. Translating it yields CASYTPGRLAKNIQYF. This chain joins TRBV6-2 or TRBV6-3 and TRBJ2-4; D is ambiguous. The CDR3 contains 16 residues. Trimming cost V 8 bases and J 1 base, with 18 bases left between them. Looked up from germline, CDR1 is MNHEY and CDR2 is SVGEGT.

This clonotype has more than one count but fewer than ten. The rearrangement uses TRBV28 and TRBJ2-7; D possibly corresponds to TRBD1 (6 bases). Germline assignment: CDR1 MDHEN and CDR2 SYDVKM. V dropped 4 bases and J dropped 0 bases, with 16 bases sitting between them. This CDR3 spans 16 amino acids. The CDR3 bases are TGTGCCAGCAGTTCGAGGGGGTCCTACCGCTCCTACGAGCAGTACGTC. This translates into CASSSRGSYRSYEQYV.

This clonotype was detected a few times. An end of the junction differs from the germline gene, which may be a read error. The chain couples TRBV6-2 or TRBV6-3 to TRBJ2-2; no clear D gene. This CDR3 contains 13 residues. Germline V gene sequence: CDR1 MNHEY, CDR2 SVGEGT. Written as DNA, the CDR3 is TGTGCCAGCAGTTACTCGAAGACCGGGGAGCTGTTTTTT. Protein: CASSYSKTGELFF.

The chain joins TRBV11-3 to TRBJ2-1; TRBD2 matches 7 bases. The V segment lost 2 bases and the J segment 8 bases; nucleotides outside the gene matches: 12. Germline V gives CDR1 SGHNT, CDR2 YENEEA. The CDR3 is 16 residues long. CDR3 in amino acids: CASSLLAGRGRDEQFF. In DNA, the CDR3 is TGTGCCAGCAGCTTACTGGCGGGAAGAGGGAGGGATGAGCAGTTCTTC.

This clonotype was recorded a few times. The V call is TRBV5-6, the J call TRBJ2-3; no firm D call. V was cut by 4 bases and J by 4 bases, with 10 bases left in between. The CDR3 has 13 amino acids. The germline CDR1 and CDR2 sequences are SGHDT and YYEEEE. CDR3 DNA: TGTGCCAGCAGCCAATGGGGTGCAGATACGCAGTATTTT. This codes for CASSQWGADTQYF.

This chain links TRBV6-5 with TRBJ2-2; maybe TRBD1 (6 bases). The germline gives CDR1 MNHEY, CDR2 SVGAGI. Trimming removed 2 bases at V and 6 bases at J, with 13 bases between. The CDR3 is made up of 15 amino acids. DNA for the CDR3: TGTGCCAGCAGTTACACACCAACAGGGTCCGGGGAGCTGTTTTTT. Its translation is CASSYTPTGSGELFF.

This chain connects TRBV7-8 to TRBJ1-5; D remains ambiguous. Trimming removed 5 bases from V and 1 base from J, with 15 bases in between. Germline CDR1 is SGHVS and CDR2 is FQNEAQ. The CDR3 is 16 residues long. Here the CDR3 reads CASSPHLEGSNQPQHF. The CDR3 DNA follows: TGTGCCAGCAGCCCCCACCTGGAGGGAAGCAATCAGCCCCAGCATTTT.

This clonotype showed up just once. V usage is TRBV27 and J usage is TRBJ2-3, with TRBD2 as a possible D gene (6 bases). In germline, CDR1 is MNHEY, CDR2 SMNVEV (reference sequence). This CDR3 region has 14 residues. Trimming left V 8 bases short and J 5 bases short, with 17 bases between. The CDR3: CASCLWGGGDTQYF. The DNA for the CDR3 is TGTGCCAGCTGCTTGTGGGGAGGAGGAGATACGCAGTATTTT.

The chain has TRBV20-1 and TRBJ2-3, with 7 bases identical to TRBD1. Losses at the gene ends were 5 bases for V and 3 bases for J; bases not matched to a gene: 8. Germline V lookup: CDR1 DFQATT, CDR2 SNEGSKA (reference sequence). There are 14 residues in the CDR3. The CDR3 protein is CSARQGSGTDTQYF. The CDR3 coding sequence is TGCAGTGCTCGACAGGGTTCTGGGACAGATACGCAGTATTTT.

The chain links TRBV6-2 or TRBV6-3 to TRBJ2-3; the D is unclear. The CDR3 contains 13 residues. Trimming took 6 bases from V and 2 from J, leaving 9 bases between them. Germline loops: CDR1 MNHEY, CDR2 SVGEGT. CDR3 residues: CASRIFHTDTQYF. CDR3 bases: TGTGCCAGCAGGATTTTCCACACAGATACGCAGTATTTT.